This T cell receptor (beta chain) was captured in a study of T-cell reconstitution after alpha-beta-depleted transplantation in children. Study findings and constraints: Surviving recipient T cells and thymic progenitors produced the high day-60 TCRbeta diversity seen in some patients. About two months after transplant, alpha-beta T cells reportedly came from several hundred expanded graft clones. Newly produced T cells mostly accounted for T-cell counts and diversity one year post-transplant.

Preparation of the TCRbeta library used unique molecular identifiers. TCRdb re-analysed the PCR reads in MiXCR, keeping a single row per CDR3 protein. The sample carries about 980,000 distinct CDR3 sequences, less than 30% recorded once. A note on this clonotype: Its antigen is not known.

This CDR3 spans 16 amino acids. J gave up 4 bases and V 3 bases, and 12 bases lay outside the gene matches. Germline V CDR1 and CDR2: SGHKS, YYEKEE (reference sequence). The rearrangement uses TRBV5-5 and TRBJ2-7, with 8 bases that match TRBD1. Sequencing was performed on PBMCs, mostly from graft donor cells, taken 360 days after TCRalphabeta/CD19-depleted stem cell transplant. The clonotype originates from a boy younger than two who had a stem cell transplant for SCID, so the T cells may come from the graft donor. CDR3 nucleotide sequence: TGTGCCAGCAGCTCATCCCCTGGGACAGGAGGGTACGAGCAGTACTTC. This translates into CASSSSPGTGGYEQYF. The full variable domain, in which reference TRBV5-5 and TRBJ2-7 provide the parts outside the CDR3, is DAGVTQSPTHLIKTRGQQVTLRCSPISGHKSVSWYQQVLGQGPQFIFQYYEKEERGRGNFPDRFSARQFPNYSSELNVNALLLGDSALYLCASSSSPGTGGYEQYFGPGTRLTVT.